This T cell receptor (beta chain) was obtained from a study of human T cells and chemical hapten exposure. The library labeled individual cDNA molecules by adding unique molecular identifiers to them. Authors' analysis steps: TCR counts had a median of 95,638 per sample and spanned roughly 20,000 to 750,000. MiXCR, run by TCRdb on the RACE reads, gives a single entry per CDR3 protein. The V and J calls, along with clone size, are taken from TCRdb and not from the paper's own processing. The sample lists 130,000 or so distinct CDR3 sequences, about 9.4% occurring once. V shed 4 bases, J shed 2 bases, and the junction held 11 bases outside the gene matches. Germline V gene lookup returns CDR1 MNHEY and CDR2 SMNVEV (reference sequence). The CDR3 totals 16 residues. Study-wide results and caveats: High-frequency TCRs, those above 1 in 1000, stayed the same after DPC sensitization.

This clonotype was recorded a few times. The antigen is unknown. Stated time point: healthy volunteer bleed at 2 weeks. Unfractionated whole blood yielded total RNA. Sample: whole blood. The sequence was collected from a male donor in good health. Some clones in this sample may be carry-over from other donors' samples. The J gene is TRBJ2-7, the V gene TRBV27; the match to TRBD1 covers 7 bases. The CDR3 DNA sequence: TGTGCCAGCAGTTCCTCCGGGACAGCCCACCCCTACGAGCAGTACTTC. This sequence encodes CASSSSGTAHPYEQYF.